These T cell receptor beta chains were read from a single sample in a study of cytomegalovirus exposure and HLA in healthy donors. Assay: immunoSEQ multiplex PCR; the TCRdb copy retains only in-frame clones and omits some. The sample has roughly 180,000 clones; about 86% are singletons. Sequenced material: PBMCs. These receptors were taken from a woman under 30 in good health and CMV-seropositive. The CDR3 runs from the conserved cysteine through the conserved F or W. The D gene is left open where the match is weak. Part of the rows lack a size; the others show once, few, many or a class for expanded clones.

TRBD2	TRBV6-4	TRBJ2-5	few	TGTGCCAGCAGCCAAGGAGCGGGGAACCAAGAGACCCAGTACTTC	CASSQGAGNQETQYF
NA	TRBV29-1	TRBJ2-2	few	TGCAGCGTTGAGGGGCATAACACCGGGGAGCTGTTTTTT	CSVEGHNTGELFF
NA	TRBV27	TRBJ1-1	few	TGTGCCAGCAGTTCCCCCAGGGAATTGAACACTGAAGCTTTCTTT	CASSSPRELNTEAFF
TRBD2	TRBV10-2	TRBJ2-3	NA	TGCGCCAGCAGTGAGTCGAGACTAGCGAGGGCAGATACGCAGTATTTT	CASSESRLARADTQYF
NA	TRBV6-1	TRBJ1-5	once	TGTGCCAGCAGCCAACAAGCGGATCAGCCCCAGCATTTT	CASSQQADQPQHF
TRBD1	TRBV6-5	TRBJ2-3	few	TGTGCCAGCAGAAACAGGGGAACAGATACGCAGTATTTT	CASRNRGTDTQYF
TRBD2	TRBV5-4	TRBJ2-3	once	TGTGCCAGCAGCCCCCCCAGCGGGGGCACAGATACGCAGTATTTT	CASSPPSGGTDTQYF
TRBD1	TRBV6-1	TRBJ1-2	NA	TGTGCCAGCAGTGGGACAGGAGACTATGGCTACACCTTC	CASSGTGDYGYTF
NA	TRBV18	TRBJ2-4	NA	TGTGCCAGCTCACCATCCGAGGGAAACGGGAACATTCAGTACTTC	CASSPSEGNGNIQYF
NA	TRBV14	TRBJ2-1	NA	TGTGCCAGCAGCCAGGATACAGGGCCTCGCTACAATGAGCAGTTCTTC	CASSQDTGPRYNEQFF
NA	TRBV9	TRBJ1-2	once	TGTGCCAGCAGCGTGGGGGGGGCTAACTATGGCTACACCTTC	CASSVGGANYGYTF
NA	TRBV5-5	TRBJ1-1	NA	TGTGCCAGCAGCTGGGGACAAAGTAACACTGAAGCTTTCTTT	CASSWGQSNTEAFF
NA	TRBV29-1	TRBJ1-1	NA	TGCAGCGTTGCGTTACAGGGAAACGAAGCTTTCTTT	CSVALQGNEAFF
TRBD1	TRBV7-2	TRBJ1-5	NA	TGCGCCAGCAGCTCGGACAGGGGGCGGCCCCAGCATTTT	CASSSDRGRPQHF
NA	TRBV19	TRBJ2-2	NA	TGTGCCAGTAGAGTACTAGGTAAAACCGGGGAGCTGTTTTTT	CASRVLGKTGELFF
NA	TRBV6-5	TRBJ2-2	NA	TGTGCCAGCAGTCAATCCACCGGGGAGCTGTTTTTT	CASSQSTGELFF
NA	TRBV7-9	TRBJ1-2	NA	TGTGCCAGCAGACGGGGGTCGGGCTACACCTTC	CASRRGSGYTF
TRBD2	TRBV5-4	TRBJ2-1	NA	TGTGCCAGCTCTAGCGGGGTTTACGAGCAGTTCTTC	CASSSGVYEQFF
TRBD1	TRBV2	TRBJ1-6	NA	TGTGCCAGCGCTAGGGACAGGGGAAATTCACCCCTCCACTTT	CASARDRGNSPLHF
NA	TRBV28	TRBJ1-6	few	TGTGCCAGCAGGGCCTCGGCGGGGGGCGTTTCACCCCTCCACTTT	CASRASAGGVSPLHF
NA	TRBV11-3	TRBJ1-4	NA	TGTGCCAGCAGCTTAGACGGCAGGGCAGAAAAACTGTTTTTT	CASSLDGRAEKLFF
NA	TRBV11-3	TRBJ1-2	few	TGTGCCAGCAGCTTAAGGCGGGATGGCTACACCTTC	CASSLRRDGYTF
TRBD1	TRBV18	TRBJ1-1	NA	TGTGCCAGCTCGGACCCAGGGGGTACTGAAGCTTTCTTT	CASSDPGGTEAFF
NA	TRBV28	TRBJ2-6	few	TGTGCCAGCAGTTCCTATCTCTCTGGGGCCAACGTCCTGACTTTC	CASSSYLSGANVLTF
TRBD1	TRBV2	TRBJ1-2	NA	TGTGCCAGCACAGTAAGGACAGGGGGCGAATTCCTCTTC	CASTVRTGGEFLF
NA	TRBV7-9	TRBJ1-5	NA	TGTGCCAGCAGCTTAGCCAGAAATCAGCCCCAGCATTTT	CASSLARNQPQHF
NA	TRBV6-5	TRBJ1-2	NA	TGTGCCAGCAGAGGCGGAACCTCTAACTATGGCTACACCTTC	CASRGGTSNYGYTF
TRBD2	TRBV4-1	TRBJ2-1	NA	TGCGCCAGCAGCAGCCTAGCGGGGGTGGCCAATGAGCAGTTCTTC	CASSSLAGVANEQFF
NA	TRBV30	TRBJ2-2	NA	TGTGCCTGGAGTAGGACAGAGCAACCCGCGAACACCGGGGAGCTGTTTTTT	CAWSRTEQPANTGELFF
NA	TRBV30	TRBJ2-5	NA	TGTGCCTGGATAGGACCAAGCGGGTCGGGGGAGGTGGGAGAGACCCAGTACTTC	CAWIGPSGSGEVGETQYF
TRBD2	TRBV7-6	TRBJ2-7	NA	TGTGCCAGCAGCCGGGGGGGGGCGGCCTACGAGCAGTACTTC	CASSRGGAAYEQYF
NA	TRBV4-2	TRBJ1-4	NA	TGTGCCAGCAGCCAACCCCGTAGTAATGAAAAACTGTTTTTT	CASSQPRSNEKLFF
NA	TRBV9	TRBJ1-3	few	TGTGCCAGCAGCTCAGGGACAAGCTCTGGAAACACCATATATTTT	CASSSGTSSGNTIYF
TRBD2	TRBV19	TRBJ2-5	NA	TGTGCCAGTAGTATTCCTAGCGGGGGGCCTGGACAAGAGACCCAGTACTTC	CASSIPSGGPGQETQYF
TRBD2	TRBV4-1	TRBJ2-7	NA	TGCGCCAGCAGCCAAGATAGGGGACTAGGATCCGCCGAGCAGTACTTC	CASSQDRGLGSAEQYF
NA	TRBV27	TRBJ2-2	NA	TGTGCCAGCAGTCCCCACGGGAACACCGGGGAGCTGTTTTTT	CASSPHGNTGELFF
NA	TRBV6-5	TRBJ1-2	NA	TGTGCCAGCAGTTACTCGGCAGGAGGGGACTATGGCTACACCTTC	CASSYSAGGDYGYTF
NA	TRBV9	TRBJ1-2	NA	TGTGCCAGCAGCGTGATCAACTCTAACTATGGCTACACCTTC	CASSVINSNYGYTF
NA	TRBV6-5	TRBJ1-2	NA	TGTGCCAGCAGTTACTCGGGGAGGCGCTACACCTTC	CASSYSGRRYTF
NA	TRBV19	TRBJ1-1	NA	TGTGCCAGTAGTTCGGGATACATGAACACTGAAGCTTTCTTT	CASSSGYMNTEAFF
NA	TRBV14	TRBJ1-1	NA	TGTGCCAGCAGCCAAGATTTGAGGACAGAAGCTTTCTTT	CASSQDLRTEAFF
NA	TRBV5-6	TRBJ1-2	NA	TGTGCCAGCAGCTTGGAGGAGGGTTCATATGGCTACACCTTC	CASSLEEGSYGYTF
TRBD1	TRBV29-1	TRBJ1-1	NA	TGCAGCGTTGACACCACAGGGGGATCAGAAGCTTTCTTT	CSVDTTGGSEAFF
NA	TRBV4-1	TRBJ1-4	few	TGCGCCAGCAGCCAACCGTGGAGGGAAACTAATGAAAAACTGTTTTTT	CASSQPWRETNEKLFF
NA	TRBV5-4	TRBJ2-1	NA	TGTGCCAGCAGCTTGGAGGGAGCCTCCTATGAGGATGAGCAGTTCTTC	CASSLEGASYEDEQFF
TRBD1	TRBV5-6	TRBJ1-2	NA	TGTGCCAGCAGCTTCGGACAGGGGGGATTTACTAGTGGGACCTTC	CASSFGQGGFTSGTF
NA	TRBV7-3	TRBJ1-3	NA	TGTGCCAGCAGCTTAGGCAGAAACTCTGGAAACACCATATATTTT	CASSLGRNSGNTIYF
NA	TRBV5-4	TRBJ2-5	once	TGTGCCAGCAGCTATATGGAGACCCAGTACTTC	CASSYMETQYF
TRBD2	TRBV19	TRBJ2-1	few	TGTGCCAGTAGTAACGGGCTGGGTGGACTAGCGCCCAATGAGCAGTTCTTC	CASSNGLGGLAPNEQFF
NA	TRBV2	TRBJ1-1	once	TGTGCCAGCAGACTGGACAGGAACACTGAAGCTTTCTTT	CASRLDRNTEAFF
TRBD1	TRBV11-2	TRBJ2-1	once	TGTGCCAGCAGGCCGATCACAGGGGGCACCTACAATGAGCAGTTCTTC	CASRPITGGTYNEQFF
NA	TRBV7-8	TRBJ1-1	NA	TGTGCCAGCACCTTACCCCGGTTTTCGGGGTTGACTGAAGCTTTCTTT	CASTLPRFSGLTEAFF
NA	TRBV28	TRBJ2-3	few	TGTGCCAGCAGCCCCTTTAGCGGAGATACGCAGTATTTT	CASSPFSGDTQYF
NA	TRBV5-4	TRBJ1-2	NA	TGTGCCAGCAGCTTAGAAGTCGGGGTCTACACCTTC	CASSLEVGVYTF